Listed below are T cell receptor beta chains from one sample, sequenced in a study of radiotherapy plus CTLA-4 blockade in lung cancer. This table comes from immunoSEQ multiplex PCR, and its TCRdb copy is limited to in-frame clones, with some not included. The sample includes about 39,000 clones, 60% to 80% of them seen just once. The material was peripheral blood, obtained from a patient treated with radiotherapy plus ipilimumab. The receptors were gathered from a human donor with non-small cell lung cancer that progressed on radiotherapy plus ipilimumab. CDR3s include the opening cysteine and the closing phenylalanine or tryptophan. Each record gives: clone size, D gene, V gene, J gene, CDR3 DNA, CDR3 protein. A D gene is named only where the DNA matches it firmly. Where a row states a size, it is once, few, many or the class of an expanded clone; other rows omit it.

.,TRBD1,TRBV19,TRBJ2-1,TGTGCCAGTAGTATGGGGACAGGGGGGAATGAGCAGTTCTTC,CASSMGTGGNEQFF
.,TRBD2,TRBV9,TRBJ2-3,TGTGCCAGCAGCGTCCGCGGGGGGAGCACAGATACGCAGTATTTT,CASSVRGGSTDTQYF
.,.,TRBV4-2,TRBJ2-3,TGTGCCAGCAGCCAAGAGGCTGTAAGCACAGATACGCAGTATTTT,CASSQEAVSTDTQYF
.,.,TRBV11-1,TRBJ1-2,TGTGCCAGCAGCCTTCTGCACCGCACCCCAGGGTATGGCTACACCTTC,CASSLLHRTPGYGYTF
.,.,TRBV18,TRBJ1-3,TGTGCCAGCTCACAACAGGGTGCTAACTCTGGAAACACCATATATTTT,CASSQQGANSGNTIYF
.,.,TRBV9,TRBJ1-4,TGTGCCAGCAGCGTATCAACGGGCAGGGATCAGGAAAAACTGTTTTTT,CASSVSTGRDQEKLFF
.,.,TRBV7-8,TRBJ2-7,TGTGCCAGCAGCGAAGAATTAGGGGCGACCTACGAGCAGTACTTC,CASSEELGATYEQYF
few,.,TRBV6-6,TRBJ2-3,TGTGCCAGCAGTTACGGGCAGGGGTGGACAGATACGCAGTATTTT,CASSYGQGWTDTQYF
.,TRBD2,TRBV12-5,TRBJ2-3,TGTGCTAGTGGTCTTCCGGGACTAGCAGAGGGAGATACGCAGTATTTT,CASGLPGLAEGDTQYF
.,.,TRBV19,TRBJ1-6,TGTGCCAGTAGTTTCGACCCGGGTTCACCCCTCCACTTT,CASSFDPGSPLHF
.,.,TRBV2,TRBJ2-7,TGTGCCAGCAGTGACCGGCAGGTCTACGAGCAGTACTTC,CASSDRQVYEQYF
.,TRBD1,TRBV6-5,TRBJ1-1,TGTGCCAGCAGTTACCTAGGGACAGGGGGCCGCACTGAAGCTTTCTTT,CASSYLGTGGRTEAFF
.,.,TRBV7-9,TRBJ1-6,TGTGCCAGCAGCCTACCAAATTCACCCCTCCACTTT,CASSLPNSPLHF
.,TRBD1,TRBV7-2,TRBJ1-2,TGTGCCAGCAGCTCGCCGGACAGGGGACATGGCTACACCTTC,CASSSPDRGHGYTF
.,.,TRBV5-1,TRBJ2-1,TGCGCCAGCAGCTTGGGACAGAACGGCTACAATGAGCAGTTCTTC,CASSLGQNGYNEQFF
.,.,TRBV2,TRBJ2-5,TGTGCCTCCACCCGGGCTATTTTCCGGGACACACAAGAGACCCAGTACTTC,CASTRAIFRDTQETQYF
.,.,TRBV10-1,TRBJ2-3,TGCGCCAGCAGTGGGGCTCTTGCCGATACGCAGTATTTT,CASSGALADTQYF
.,TRBD1,TRBV28,TRBJ2-7,TGTGCCAGCAGTTCCCCAGGACAGGGGGCACTCGAGCAGTACTTC,CASSSPGQGALEQYF
.,TRBD2,TRBV19,TRBJ2-5,TGTGCCAGTAGTACTAGCGGGGCACGGGGAGAGACCCAGTACTTC,CASSTSGARGETQYF
.,.,TRBV6-6,TRBJ1-1,TGTGCCAGCAGTTTCTGGTGGGGCGCCTCGAACACTGAAGCTTTCTTT,CASSFWWGASNTEAFF
.,TRBD1,TRBV7-9,TRBJ1-6,TGTGCCAGCAGCTCCCCTGGGACAGGTGGTTCACCCCTCCACTTT,CASSSPGTGGSPLHF
.,.,TRBV7-9,TRBJ1-1,TGTGCCAGCAGCTTGCTTGCGTTGTTGAGGGACACTGAAGCTTTCTTT,CASSLLALLRDTEAFF
.,TRBD2,TRBV14,TRBJ2-5,TGTGCCAGCAGCCAAGCCCTCCGTGTTCGAGCGGGGGGTGAGACCCAGTACTTC,CASSQALRVRAGGETQYF
.,TRBD2,TRBV29-1,TRBJ2-3,TGCAGCGGCGGGGTGGGGACTAGCATGAGTTTT,CSGGVGTSMSF
.,.,TRBV7-3,TRBJ2-1,TGTGCCAGCAGCCTCAGAGGTGGACAGTTATACAATGAGCAGTTCTTC,CASSLRGGQLYNEQFF
.,.,TRBV10-1,TRBJ1-3,TGCGCCAGCAGTGAAGCGCGAGCTCCTGGAAACACCATATATTTT,CASSEARAPGNTIYF
.,.,TRBV29-1,TRBJ2-6,TGCAGCGTTGAGCTTGGCGGGCGGGGGGCCAACGTCCTGACTTTC,CSVELGGRGANVLTF
.,.,TRBV5-4,TRBJ2-2,TGTGCCAGCAGCAGGACCTCCGGGACGAACACCGGGGAGCTGTTTTTT,CASSRTSGTNTGELFF
.,.,TRBV6-5,TRBJ1-4,TGTGCCAGCAGTTACAGCCCGATAACAGCTAATGAAAAACTGTTTTTT,CASSYSPITANEKLFF
.,.,TRBV5-1,TRBJ1-1,TGCGCCAGCAGCAGCGGGACGGAAGGGACTGAAGCTTTCTTT,CASSSGTEGTEAFF
.,TRBD1,TRBV18,TRBJ1-2,TGTGCCAGCTCACCACCGGACAGGGGGCCGGGTGGCTACACCTTC,CASSPPDRGPGGYTF
.,.,TRBV12-5,TRBJ2-3,TGTGCCGCAAGTGCGGTTTCAGATACGCAGTATTTT,CAASAVSDTQYF
once,.,TRBV7-9,TRBJ2-3,TGTGCCAGCATCCCCGGGAGCACAGATACGCAGTATTTT,CASIPGSTDTQYF
.,.,TRBV9,TRBJ1-1,TGTGCCAGCAGCGTAGAACGGGGCACTGAAGCTTTCTTT,CASSVERGTEAFF
.,TRBD1,TRBV11-2,TRBJ2-1,TGTGCCAGCAGCAGGGGACAGATTGAGTACAATGAGCAGTTCTTC,CASSRGQIEYNEQFF
.,TRBD2,TRBV7-3,TRBJ2-1,TGTGCCAGCAGCCGGACTAGCGGGGGGGCATGGGAGCAGTTCTTC,CASSRTSGGAWEQFF
.,TRBD1,TRBV7-9,TRBJ1-4,TGTGCCAGCAGCGGAAACAGGGGCTCGAATGAAAAACTGTTTTTT,CASSGNRGSNEKLFF
.,.,TRBV19,TRBJ2-7,TGTGCCAGTTCTCCCGGCGAGGACTCCTACGAGCAGTACTTC,CASSPGEDSYEQYF
.,TRBD1,TRBV5-4,TRBJ1-2,TGTGCCAGCAGCAAGGGACAGGGGAACTATGGCTACACCTTC,CASSKGQGNYGYTF
once,TRBD2,TRBV6-1,TRBJ2-7,TGTGCCAGCAGCAACGGGGGGAAACGCTCCTACGAGCAGTACTTC,CASSNGGKRSYEQYF
.,.,TRBV6-1,TRBJ2-5,TGTGCCAGCAGTGAAGCGGGCGAGACCCAGTACTTC,CASSEAGETQYF
.,TRBD1,TRBV5-1,TRBJ2-1,TGCGCCAGCAGCGTGGACAGGGGGAATGAGCAGTTCTTC,CASSVDRGNEQFF
.,TRBD1,TRBV27,TRBJ2-7,TGTGCCAGCAGTTTAAAGGGTCACAGGGGGAGCATCTACGAGCAGTACTTC,CASSLKGHRGSIYEQYF
.,.,TRBV5-1,TRBJ2-1,TGCGCCAGCAGCCGCGTTGGGGACATATTGTTCTTC,CASSRVGDILFF
.,.,TRBV7-9,TRBJ1-5,TGTGCCAGCAGCTCCTGGGAGGGTTCGAGCAATCAGCCCCAGCATTTT,CASSSWEGSSNQPQHF
.,.,TRBV18,TRBJ2-7,TGTGCCAGCTCACCAACCTACCAGGAGGGCTACGAGCAGTACTTC,CASSPTYQEGYEQYF
.,.,TRBV9,TRBJ1-2,TGTGCCAGCAGCGAACAGGGATATGGCTACACCTTC,CASSEQGYGYTF
.,TRBD1,TRBV7-9,TRBJ1-5,TGTGCCAGCAGCTTAGAAGCAGGGGGGAGCAATCAGCCCCAGCATTTT,CASSLEAGGSNQPQHF
few,TRBD2,TRBV10-2,TRBJ2-1,TGCGCCAGCAGGGGACTAGCGGGACACAATGAGCAGTTCTTC,CASRGLAGHNEQFF